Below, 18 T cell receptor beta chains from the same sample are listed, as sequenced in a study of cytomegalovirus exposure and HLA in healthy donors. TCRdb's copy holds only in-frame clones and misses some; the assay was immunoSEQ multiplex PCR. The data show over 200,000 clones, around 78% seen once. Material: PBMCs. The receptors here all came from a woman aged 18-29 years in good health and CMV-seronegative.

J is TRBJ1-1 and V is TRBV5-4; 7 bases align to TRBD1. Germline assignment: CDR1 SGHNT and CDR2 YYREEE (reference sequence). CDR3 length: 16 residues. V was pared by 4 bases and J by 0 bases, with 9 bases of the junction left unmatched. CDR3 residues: CASSAGTARMNTEAFF. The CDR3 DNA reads TGTGCCAGCAGCGCCGGGACAGCGCGGATGAACACTGAAGCTTTCTTT.

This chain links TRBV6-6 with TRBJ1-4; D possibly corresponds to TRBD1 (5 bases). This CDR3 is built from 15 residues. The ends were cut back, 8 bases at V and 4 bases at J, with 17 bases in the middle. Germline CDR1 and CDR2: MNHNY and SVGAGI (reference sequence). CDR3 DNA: TGTGCCAGCTCACAGGCGGGGTTGGGTAATGAAAAACTGTTTTTT. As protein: CASSQAGLGNEKLFF.

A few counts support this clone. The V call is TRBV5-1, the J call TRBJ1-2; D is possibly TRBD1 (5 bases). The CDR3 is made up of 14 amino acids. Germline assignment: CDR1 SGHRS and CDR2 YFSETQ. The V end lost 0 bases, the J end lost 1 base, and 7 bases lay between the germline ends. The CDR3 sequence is CASSLETVNYGYTF. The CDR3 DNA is TGCGCCAGCAGCTTGGAGACAGTTAACTATGGCTACACCTTC. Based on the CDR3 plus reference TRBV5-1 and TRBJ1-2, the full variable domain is KAGVTQTPRYLIKTRGQQVTLSCSPISGHRSVSWYQQTPGQGLQFLFEYFSETQRNKGNFPGRFSGRQFSNSRSEMNVSTLELGDSALYLCASSLETVNYGYTFGSGTRLTVV.

CDR3 region: CASSLVAGTSTDTQYF. The CDR3 bases are TGCGCCAGCAGCTTGGTAGCGGGTACTAGCACAGATACGCAGTATTTT. This chain joins TRBV5-1 and TRBJ2-3; TRBD2 matches 7 bases. Germline V lookup: CDR1 SGHRS, CDR2 YFSETQ. The CDR3 totals 16 residues. The V segment lost 0 bases and the J segment 0 bases; nucleotides outside the gene matches: 4. The complete variable domain, with remaining parts taken from reference TRBV5-1 and TRBJ2-3, reads KAGVTQTPRYLIKTRGQQVTLSCSPISGHRSVSWYQQTPGQGLQFLFEYFSETQRNKGNFPGRFSGRQFSNSRSEMNVSTLELGDSALYLCASSLVAGTSTDTQYFGPGTRLTVL.

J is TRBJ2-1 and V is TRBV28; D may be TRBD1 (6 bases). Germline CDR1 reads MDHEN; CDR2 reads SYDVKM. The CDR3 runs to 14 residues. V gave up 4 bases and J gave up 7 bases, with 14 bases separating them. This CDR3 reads CASSSPGAFNEQFF. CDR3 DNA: TGTGCCAGCAGTTCTCCAGGGGCTTTTAATGAGCAGTTCTTC.

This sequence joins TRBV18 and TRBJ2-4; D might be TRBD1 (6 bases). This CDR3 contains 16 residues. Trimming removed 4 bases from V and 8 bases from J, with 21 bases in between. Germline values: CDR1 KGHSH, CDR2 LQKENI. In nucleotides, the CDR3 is TGTGCCAGCTCACAAGAAACAGGGTCGACTAAGTACATTCAGTACTTC. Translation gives CASSQETGSTKYIQYF.

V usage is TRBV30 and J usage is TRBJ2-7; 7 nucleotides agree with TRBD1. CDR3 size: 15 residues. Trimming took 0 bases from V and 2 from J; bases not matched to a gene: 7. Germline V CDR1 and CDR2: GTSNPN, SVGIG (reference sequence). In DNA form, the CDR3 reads TGTGCCTGGAGTGTACTGCGGACAGGAGCCTACGAGCAGTACTTC. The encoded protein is CAWSVLRTGAYEQYF.

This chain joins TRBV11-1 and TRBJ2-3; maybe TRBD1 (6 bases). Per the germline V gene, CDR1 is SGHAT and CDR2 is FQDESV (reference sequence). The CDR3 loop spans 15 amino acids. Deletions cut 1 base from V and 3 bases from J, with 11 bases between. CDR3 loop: CASSLGGQTTDTQYF. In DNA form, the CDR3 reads TGTGCCAGCAGCTTAGGGGGGCAGACGACAGATACGCAGTATTTT. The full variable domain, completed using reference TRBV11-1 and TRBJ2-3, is EAEVAQSPRYKITEKSQAVAFWCDPISGHATLYWYRQILGQGPELLVQFQDESVVDDSQLPKDRFSAERLKGVDSTLKIQPAELGDSAMYLCASSLGGQTTDTQYFGPGTRLTVL.

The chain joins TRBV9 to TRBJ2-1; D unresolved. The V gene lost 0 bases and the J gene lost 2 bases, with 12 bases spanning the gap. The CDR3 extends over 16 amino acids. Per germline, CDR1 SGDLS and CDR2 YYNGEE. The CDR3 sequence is CASSVAAGAPYNEQFF. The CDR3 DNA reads TGTGCCAGCAGCGTAGCTGCAGGAGCCCCCTACAATGAGCAGTTCTTC.

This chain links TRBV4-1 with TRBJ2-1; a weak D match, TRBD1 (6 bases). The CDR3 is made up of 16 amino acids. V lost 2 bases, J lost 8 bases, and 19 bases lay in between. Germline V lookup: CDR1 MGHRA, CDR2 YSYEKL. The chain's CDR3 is CASSQHQNRANDEQFF. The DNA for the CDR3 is TGCGCCAGCAGCCAACATCAAAACAGGGCTAATGATGAGCAGTTCTTC.

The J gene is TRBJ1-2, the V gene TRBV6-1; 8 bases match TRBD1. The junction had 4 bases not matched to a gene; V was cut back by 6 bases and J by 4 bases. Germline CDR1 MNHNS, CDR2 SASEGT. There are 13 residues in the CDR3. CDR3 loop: CASRDRDLYGYTF. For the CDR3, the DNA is TGTGCCAGCAGGGACAGGGATCTCTATGGCTACACCTTC.

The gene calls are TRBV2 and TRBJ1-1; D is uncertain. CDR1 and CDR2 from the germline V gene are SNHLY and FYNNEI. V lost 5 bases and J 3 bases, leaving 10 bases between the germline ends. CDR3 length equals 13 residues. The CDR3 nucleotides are TGTGCCAGCAGTAAGGACTTTGACACTGAAGCTTTCTTT. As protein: CASSKDFDTEAFF.

CDR3 in amino acids: CSVVQGRGAYEQYF. The CDR3, as DNA: TGCAGCGTTGTTCAGGGAAGGGGCGCCTACGAGCAGTACTTC. This chain links TRBV29-1 with TRBJ2-7, with D possibly TRBD1 on 5 matching bases. The CDR3 extends over 14 amino acids. CDR1 is SQVTM and CDR2 is ANQGSEA in the germline V gene. Trimming pared 4 bases from V and 2 bases from J, leaving 15 bases between.

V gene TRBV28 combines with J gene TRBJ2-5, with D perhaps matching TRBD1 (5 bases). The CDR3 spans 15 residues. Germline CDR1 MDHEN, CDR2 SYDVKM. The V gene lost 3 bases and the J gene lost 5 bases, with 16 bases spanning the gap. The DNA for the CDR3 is TGTGCCAGCAGTTTGGGGCGGAGTAGTTCGGAGACCCAGTACTTC. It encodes CASSLGRSSSETQYF. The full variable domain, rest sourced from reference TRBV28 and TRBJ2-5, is DVKVTQSSRYLVKRTGEKVFLECVQDMDHENMFWYRQDPGLGLRLIYFSYDVKMKEKGDIPEGYSVSREKKERFSLILESASTNQTSMYLCASSLGRSSSETQYFGPGTRLLVL.

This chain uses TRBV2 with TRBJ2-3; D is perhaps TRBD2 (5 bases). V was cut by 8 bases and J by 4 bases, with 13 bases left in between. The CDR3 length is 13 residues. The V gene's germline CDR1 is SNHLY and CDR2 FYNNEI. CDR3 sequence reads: CASAGSVADTQYF. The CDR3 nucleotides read TGTGCCAGCGCTGGGAGTGTCGCAGATACGCAGTATTTT. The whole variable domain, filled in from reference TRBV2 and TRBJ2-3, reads EPEVTQTPSHQVTQMGQEVILRCVPISNHLYFYWYRQILGQKVEFLVSFYNNEISEKSEIFDDQFSVERPDGSNFTLKIRSTKLEDSAMYFCASAGSVADTQYFGPGTRLTVL.

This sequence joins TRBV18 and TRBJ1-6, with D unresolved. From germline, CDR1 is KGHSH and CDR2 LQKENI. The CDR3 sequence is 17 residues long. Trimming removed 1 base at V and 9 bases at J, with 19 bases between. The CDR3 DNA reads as TGTGCCAGCTCACCACAGGAGGGTAGCGTAATCGGTTCACCCCTCCACTTT. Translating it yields CASSPQEGSVIGSPLHF.

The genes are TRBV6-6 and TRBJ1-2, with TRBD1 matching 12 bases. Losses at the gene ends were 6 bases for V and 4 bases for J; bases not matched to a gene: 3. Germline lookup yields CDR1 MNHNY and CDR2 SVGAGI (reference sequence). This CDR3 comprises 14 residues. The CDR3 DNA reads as TGTGCCAGCAGCGGGACAGGGGGCAGCTATGGCTACACCTTC. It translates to CASSGTGGSYGYTF.

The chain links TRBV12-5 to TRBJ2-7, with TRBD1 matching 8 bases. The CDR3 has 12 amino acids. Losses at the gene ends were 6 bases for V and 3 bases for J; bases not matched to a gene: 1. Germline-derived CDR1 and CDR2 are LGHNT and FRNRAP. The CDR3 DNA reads TGTGCTAGTGGACAGGGGGTCTACGAGCAGTACTTC. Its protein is CASGQGVYEQYF.